This TCR beta chain was captured in a study of T cell clones after liver transplantation. For the study at large: A pre-transplant mixed lymphocyte reaction with TCRbeta sequencing defined graft-donor-reactive clones followed in post-transplant blood. HCV positivity affected three of eight recipients; the rest lacked autoimmune or viral indications.

The repertoire was sequenced with immunoSEQ multiplex PCR; TCRdb's copy has only in-frame clones and lacks some. This table holds more than 95,000 clones, about 81% found once. Study-level results: Migration into the graft, not deletion, may explain lost graft donor-reactive T cells.

The sample holds one count of this clone. Its specificity is not known. V dropped 0 bases and J dropped 4 bases, with 25 bases sitting between them. This CDR3 is 20 amino acids long. The germline gives CDR1 SGHAT, CDR2 FQNNGV. Sequenced here: CD4+ T cells from blood, sampled before liver transplant. The rearrangement uses TRBV11-2 and TRBJ2-1, with TRBD1 as a possible D gene (7 bases). The TCR comes from a human donor who received a liver transplant. The CDR3 DNA sequence: TGTGCCAGCAGCTTAGAGTATCAGTTCTGGGCAGGGGGGAAATACAATGAGCAGTTCTTC. Encoded protein: CASSLEYQFWAGGKYNEQFF.